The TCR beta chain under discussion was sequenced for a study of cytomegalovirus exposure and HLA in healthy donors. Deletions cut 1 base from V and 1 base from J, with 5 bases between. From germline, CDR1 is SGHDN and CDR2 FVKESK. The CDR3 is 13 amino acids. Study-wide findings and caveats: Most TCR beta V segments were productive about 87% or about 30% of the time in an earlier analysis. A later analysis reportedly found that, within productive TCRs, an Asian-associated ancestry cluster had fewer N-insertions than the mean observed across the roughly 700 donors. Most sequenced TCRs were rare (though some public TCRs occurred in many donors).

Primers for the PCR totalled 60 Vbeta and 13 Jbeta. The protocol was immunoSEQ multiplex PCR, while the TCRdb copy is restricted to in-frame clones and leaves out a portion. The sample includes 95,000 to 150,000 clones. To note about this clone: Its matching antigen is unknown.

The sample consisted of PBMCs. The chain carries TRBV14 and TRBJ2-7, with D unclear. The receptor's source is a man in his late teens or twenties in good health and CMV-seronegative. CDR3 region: CASSQVQSYEQYF. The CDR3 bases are TGTGCCAGCAGCCAAGTACAGTCCTACGAGCAGTACTTC.